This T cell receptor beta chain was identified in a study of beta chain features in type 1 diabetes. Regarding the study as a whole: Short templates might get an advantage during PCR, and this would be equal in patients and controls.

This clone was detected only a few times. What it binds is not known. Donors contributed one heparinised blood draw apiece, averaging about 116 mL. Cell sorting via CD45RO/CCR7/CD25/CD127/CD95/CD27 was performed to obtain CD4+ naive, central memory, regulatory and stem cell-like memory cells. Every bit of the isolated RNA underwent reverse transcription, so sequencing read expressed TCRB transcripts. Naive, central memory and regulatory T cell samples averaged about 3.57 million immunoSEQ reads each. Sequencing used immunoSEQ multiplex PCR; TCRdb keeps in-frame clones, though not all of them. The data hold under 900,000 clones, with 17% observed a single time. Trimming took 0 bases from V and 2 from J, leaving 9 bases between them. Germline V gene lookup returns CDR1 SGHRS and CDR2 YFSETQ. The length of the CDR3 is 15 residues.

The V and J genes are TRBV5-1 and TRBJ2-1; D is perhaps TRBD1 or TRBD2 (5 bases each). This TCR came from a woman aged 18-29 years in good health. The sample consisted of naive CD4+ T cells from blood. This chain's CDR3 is CASSLAGTAYNEQFF. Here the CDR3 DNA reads TGCGCCAGCAGCTTGGCCGGGACCGCCTACAATGAGCAGTTCTTC.